These T cell receptor beta chains were read from a single sample in a study of control samples from healthy donors and cancer patients. Method: immunoSEQ multiplex PCR; TCRdb's copy keeps in-frame clones and lacks some. The sample carries 400,000 to 450,000 clones, 75% to 95% recorded once. Input material: PBMCs. These receptors were taken from a man aged 40-49 years with head and neck cancer. Both conserved end residues are trimmed from each CDR3. Each record gives: D gene, J gene, V gene, clone size, CDR3 protein. D genes are given only for firm matches. Rows may omit the clone size; those that give it use once, few, many or a size class.

>NA|TRBJ2-7|TRBV25-1|NA
ASSFSYEQY
>TRBD1|TRBJ1-1|TRBV19|few
ASSFHRGRDTEAF
>TRBD1|TRBJ1-1|TRBV19|NA
ASSRTGTGPGEAF
>NA|TRBJ2-2|TRBV29-1|once
SVLVSHTGELF
>NA|TRBJ1-1|TRBV19|once
ASASWGGMNTEAF
>NA|TRBJ1-6|TRBV5-6|NA
ASSLGAADSPLH
>NA|TRBJ2-2|TRBV11-3|NA
ASSLGPGANTGELF
>TRBD2|TRBJ2-1|TRBV9|NA
ASSYQSGSDEQF
>TRBD2|TRBJ2-1|TRBV28|NA
ASKAGGLDEQF
>NA|TRBJ1-1|TRBV3-1/TRBV3-2|NA
ASSQAMGPMGTEAF
>TRBD2|TRBJ2-5|TRBV5-1|NA
ASNLGGVPQETQY
>NA|TRBJ1-3|TRBV19|NA
ASTLKLRSQGNTIY
>NA|TRBJ2-7|TRBV30|NA
AWSWGYGEQY
>NA|TRBJ1-2|TRBV14|NA
ASSQVGGTGEVYGYT
>NA|TRBJ1-5|TRBV6-2/TRBV6-3|NA
ASSYSNGIGNQPQH
>TRBD1|TRBJ2-6|TRBV19|NA
ASSIENRGRVGNSGANVLT
>NA|TRBJ2-2|TRBV6-5|NA
ASSPRGAGELF
>NA|TRBJ1-4|TRBV28|NA
ASSFWGETNEKLF
>NA|TRBJ1-2|TRBV7-2|NA
ASSYDSHDYGYT
>NA|TRBJ2-3|TRBV7-6|NA
ASSRLAIRTDTQY
>NA|TRBJ1-1|TRBV6-1|NA
ASSESLGGNTEAF
>TRBD1|TRBJ1-1|TRBV7-3|NA
ASSFAGGTEAF
>TRBD2|TRBJ2-7|TRBV6-2/TRBV6-3|NA
ASSDRRSAGVRTYEQY
>NA|TRBJ1-1|TRBV2|NA
ASSKELNTEAF
>TRBD2|TRBJ2-7|TRBV27|NA
ASRSVGGIRYEQY
>TRBD2|TRBJ2-7|TRBV6-1|NA
ASSEVVSGRVYEQY
>TRBD2|TRBJ2-7|TRBV28|NA
ASSGPAGDRTSTTTYEQY